This T cell receptor beta chain was observed in a study of T cell responses to AZD1222 COVID-19 vaccine. Across the study: Whether given at about 4 or about 12 weeks, second doses were pooled.

The length of the CDR3 is 11 residues. Germline V CDR1 and CDR2: MGHDK, SYGVNS. V was shortened by 7 bases and J by 6 bases, with 10 bases between the two germline ends. Notes on the study in general: Samples come after the peak T cell response, not at day 14.

The repertoire was sequenced with immunoSEQ multiplex PCR; TCRdb's copy has only in-frame clones and lacks some. The sample includes under 200,000 clones, just over 90% of them seen just once. This clone showed up just once. The antigen remains unidentified. The sample in question was peripheral blood, obtained on day 0 of AZD1222 vaccination. The V call is TRBV25-1, the J call TRBJ2-7, with D tentatively TRBD1 (5 bases). The clonotype was recovered from an adult in good health. This CDR3 reads CASTRGFEQYF. The CDR3 coding sequence is TGTGCCAGCACAAGGGGTTTCGAGCAGTACTTC.